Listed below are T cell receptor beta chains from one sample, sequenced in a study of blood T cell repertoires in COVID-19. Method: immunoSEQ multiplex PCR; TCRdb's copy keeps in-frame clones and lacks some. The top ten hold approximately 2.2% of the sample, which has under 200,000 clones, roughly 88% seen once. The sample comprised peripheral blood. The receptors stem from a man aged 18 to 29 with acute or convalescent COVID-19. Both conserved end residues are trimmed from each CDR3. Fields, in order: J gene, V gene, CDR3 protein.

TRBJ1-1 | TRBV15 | ATSRGTGGANEAF
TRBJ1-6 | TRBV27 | ASSRGLSPLH
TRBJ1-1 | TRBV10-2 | ASTGGTEAF
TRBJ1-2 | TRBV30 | AWSGGQGRGYGYT
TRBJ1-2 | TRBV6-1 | ASSERGGTYGYT
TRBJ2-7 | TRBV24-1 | ATRGTGSSGEQY
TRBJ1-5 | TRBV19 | ASSISRGGRLNQPQH
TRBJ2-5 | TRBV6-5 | ASSSTDRGVETQY
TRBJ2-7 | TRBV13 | ASSSGTGAYEQY
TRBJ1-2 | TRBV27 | ASSEGTNYGYT
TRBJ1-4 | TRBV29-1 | SVGHVLNEKLF
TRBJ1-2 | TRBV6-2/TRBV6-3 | ASSYASARHNYGYT
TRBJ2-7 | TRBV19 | ASRGRAYEQY
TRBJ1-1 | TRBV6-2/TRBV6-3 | ASSYSPGFGTEAF
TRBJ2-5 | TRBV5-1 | ASSTGLAPETQY
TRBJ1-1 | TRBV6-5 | ASSPTGTGGTEAF
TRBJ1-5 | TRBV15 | ATSRDQGRANQPQH
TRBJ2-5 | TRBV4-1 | ASSPGLAGGRTETQY
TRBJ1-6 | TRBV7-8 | ASSPGNDGTALHSPLH
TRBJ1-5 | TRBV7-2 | ASSRTGGQPQH
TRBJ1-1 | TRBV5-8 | ASSLKTGVSHAF
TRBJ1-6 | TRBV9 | ASSVGQGGTTNSPLH
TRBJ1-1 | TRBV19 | ASRLTGWNTEAF
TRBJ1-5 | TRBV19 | ASSKTGIQPQH
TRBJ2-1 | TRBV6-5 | ASRLGTSGRNEQF
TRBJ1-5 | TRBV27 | ASSPRDRVWQPQH
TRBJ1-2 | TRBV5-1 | ASSLFGEEDGYT
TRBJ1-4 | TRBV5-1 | ASSSMGQGSEKLF
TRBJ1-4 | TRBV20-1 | SASQGAGGPNEKLF
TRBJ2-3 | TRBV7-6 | ASSLVGTGLAVDTQY
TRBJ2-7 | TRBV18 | ASSPKYSKGLLGEQY
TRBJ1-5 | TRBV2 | ATTGTLGSNQPQH
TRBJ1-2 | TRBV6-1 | ASSESGGLGGYT
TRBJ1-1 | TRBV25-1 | ASSGPGLDTEAF
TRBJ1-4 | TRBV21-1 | ASSKGGHRPATNEKLF
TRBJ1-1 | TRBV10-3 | AIISPPSGQGPTEAF
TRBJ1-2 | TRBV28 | ASSSQGSGYT
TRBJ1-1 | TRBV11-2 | ASSPGTRGDTEAF
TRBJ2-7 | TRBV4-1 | ASSQDPGTGFEQY
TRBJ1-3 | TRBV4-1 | ASSQDLREAGNTIY
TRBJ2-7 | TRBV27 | ASSLGRQGHEQY
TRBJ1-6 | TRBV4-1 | ASSQGTGGFNSPLH
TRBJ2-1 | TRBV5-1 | ASSLARGGPYNEQF
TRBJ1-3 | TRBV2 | ASRPGTGSFSSGNTIY
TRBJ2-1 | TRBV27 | ASSRLAGAGYNEQF
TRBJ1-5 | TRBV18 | ASSQDRGPNQPQH
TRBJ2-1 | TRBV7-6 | ASSLGLAGSSYNEQF
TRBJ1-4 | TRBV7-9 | ASSPDRGDEKLF